Below are 27 T cell receptor beta chains sequenced from a single sample in a study of T cells in Graves' hyperthyroidism and ophthalmopathy. Amplified regions were TCR beta CDR3 sequences from RNA transcripts. During a first-round RT-PCR of the TCR CDR3, the HTBI primer set was used. A single record per CDR3 protein comes from TCRdb applying MiXCR to the multiplex PCR reads. The data contain 95,000 to 110,000 distinct CDR3 sequences, about 17% of them singletons. The sequenced material came from blood. These receptors all stem from a woman aged 50 to 65 with Graves' hyperthyroidism.

This clonotype was picked up many times. The chain carries TRBV29-1 and TRBJ2-3, with TRBD1 matching over 8 bases. With 4 bases clipped from V and 3 bases from J, the junction kept 12 bases outside the gene matches. The V gene's germline CDR1 is SQVTM and CDR2 ANQGSEA. The CDR3 has 16 amino acids. The CDR3: CSVAGQANEGTDTQYF. CDR3 DNA: TGCAGCGTTGCGGGACAGGCCAACGAAGGGACAGATACGCAGTATTTT.

V and J are TRBV11-2 and TRBJ2-7; the D call may be TRBD1 or TRBD2 (5 bases each). Trimming cost V 2 bases and J 7 bases, with 24 bases left between them. The CDR3 has 17 residues. CDR1 is SGHAT, CDR2 FQNNGV, per germline. This CDR3 reads CASSLSPWDRHRWEQYF. The CDR3 DNA reads as TGTGCCAGCAGCTTATCACCCTGGGACCGCCACCGGTGGGAGCAGTACTTC.

This clonotype was seen repeatedly, ten times or more. This CDR3 is CASSLGAGSYEQYV. The CDR3 DNA reads as TGTGCCAGCAGCTTAGGAGCCGGGAGCTACGAGCAGTACGTC. This rearrangement joins TRBV11-3 to TRBJ2-7; D possibly corresponds to TRBD2 (6 bases). The germline gives CDR1 SGHNT, CDR2 YENEEA. The CDR3 has 14 amino acids. Trimming took off 1 base at V and 3 bases at J, with 10 bases between the two ends.

This clonotype occurred many times. The rearrangement uses TRBV25-1 and TRBJ2-1; TRBD2 agrees at 15 bases. This CDR3 contains 18 residues. The germline CDR1 and CDR2 sequences are MGHDK and SYGVNS. V lost 4 bases and J lost 6; bases outside the gene matches: 10. In DNA, the CDR3 is TGTGCCAGCAGTGGGGTCACCGGGACTAGCGGGAGGCTCAATGAGCAGTTCTTC. Translated, it gives CASSGVTGTSGRLNEQFF.

This clonotype has a count of ten or more. This chain uses TRBV11-2 with TRBJ2-5; D may correspond to TRBD1 or TRBD2 (7 bases each). There are 14 residues in the CDR3. Germline V gene data show CDR1 as SGHAT and CDR2 as FQNNGV. Trimming pared 1 base from V and 4 bases from J, leaving 10 bases between. DNA for the CDR3: TGTGCCAGCAGCTTAGCAGGGGGGGGAGAGACCCAGTACTTC. It codes for CASSLAGGGETQYF.

This clonotype was recorded many times. The V gene is TRBV28, the J gene TRBJ2-2, with 13 bases matching TRBD2. V was clipped by 5 bases and J by 2 bases; unmatched bases: 5. The CDR3 length is 17 residues. The germline V gene has CDR1 MDHEN and CDR2 SYDVKM. The CDR3 DNA reads TGTGCCAGCAGTCCCGGACTAGCGGGAGTTAACACCGGGGAGCTGTTTTTT. It is translated as CASSPGLAGVNTGELFF.

This clonotype came up many times. The chain joins TRBV12-3 or TRBV12-4 to TRBJ1-1; no clear D gene. The V end lost 1 base, the J end lost 0 bases, and 6 bases lay between the germline ends. This CDR3 region has 14 residues. CDR3 nucleotides: TGTGCCAGCAGTTTAGGAGACTTGAACACTGAAGCTTTCTTT. Amino acid sequence: CASSLGDLNTEAFF.

Many counts were recorded for this clonotype. This chain uses TRBV4-2 with TRBJ1-5; no clear D gene. The germline gives CDR1 LGHNA, CDR2 YNFKEQ. Trimming cost V 1 base and J 9 bases, with 7 bases left between them. This CDR3 contains 12 residues. CDR3 residues: CASSQGTSPQHF. CDR3 DNA: TGTGCCAGCAGCCAAGGCACCTCGCCCCAGCATTTT.

The V gene is TRBV28, the J gene TRBJ1-5; no definite D call. This CDR3 comprises 15 residues. Trimming shortened V by 3 bases and J by 0 bases, and 9 bases separated the two germline ends. Germline V lookup: CDR1 MDHEN, CDR2 SYDVKM. The CDR3 bases are TGTGCCAGCAGTTTGCTTCGGAATAGCAATCAGCCCCAGCATTTT. Protein product: CASSLLRNSNQPQHF.

This clonotype was observed many times. The V call is TRBV18, the J call TRBJ2-4, with 7 positions matching TRBD1. This CDR3 comprises 14 residues. J gave up 1 base and V 6 bases, and 3 bases lay outside the gene matches. Germline V CDR1 and CDR2: KGHSH, LQKENI. The CDR3 loop is CASSTGTAKNIQYF. In nucleotides, the CDR3 is TGTGCCAGCTCGACAGGGACCGCCAAAAACATTCAGTACTTC.

The chain carries TRBV30 and TRBJ1-1, with D unclear. The CDR3 loop spans 15 amino acids. Per the germline V gene, CDR1 is GTSNPN and CDR2 is SVGIG (reference sequence). The V gene lost 0 bases and the J gene lost 2 bases, with 13 bases spanning the gap. The CDR3 DNA reads as TGTGCCTGGAGTGTACGGTGGGGAGCCAACACTGAAGCTTTCTTT. Translating gives CAWSVRWGANTEAFF.

Many counts were recorded for this clonotype. The J gene is TRBJ1-3, the V gene TRBV20-1; D possibly corresponds to TRBD1 (6 bases). The CDR3 totals 16 residues. Per germline, CDR1 DFQATT and CDR2 SNEGSKA (reference sequence). The germline V and J ends were trimmed by 0 bases and 0 bases, with 12 bases remaining between them. The CDR3 DNA follows: TGCAGTGCTAGAGATGGACAGCTCCTCTCTGGAAACACCATATATTTT. Protein product: CSARDGQLLSGNTIYF.

The chain recombines TRBV3-1 with TRBJ2-5; TRBD2 is a possible D gene (6 bases). The CDR3 is 15 amino acids. Germline loops: CDR1 LGHDT, CDR2 YNNKEL (reference sequence). V lost 4 bases and J lost 5, with 17 bases in between. CDR3: CASSRRGREKETQYF. The CDR3 bases are TGTGCCAGCAGCCGGAGGGGACGTGAAAAGGAGACCCAGTACTTC.

The J gene is TRBJ2-1, the V gene TRBV24-1; perhaps TRBD2 as D (5 bases). There are 15 residues in the CDR3. Germline V gene data show CDR1 as KGHDR and CDR2 as SFDVKD. V lost 7 bases to trimming and J lost 2 bases, with 14 bases between them. The CDR3, as DNA: TGTGCCACCAGCCCCACAGAGGGCACCTACAATGAGCAGTTCTTC. Translating gives CATSPTEGTYNEQFF.

The chain carries TRBV20-1 and TRBJ2-1; 8 positions match TRBD2. V shed 6 bases and J 4 bases; nucleotides not matched to a gene: 5. Germline V gives CDR1 DFQATT, CDR2 SNEGSKA (reference sequence). The CDR3 has 13 amino acids. The CDR3 nucleotides read TGCAGTGCGCGTAGCGGGGCTTACAATGAGCAGTTCTTC. This codes for CSARSGAYNEQFF.

The rearrangement links TRBV5-1 to TRBJ1-5; D remains unclear. CDR3 length: 13 amino acids. V lost 0 bases and J lost 5, with 6 bases in between. Looked up from germline, CDR1 is SGHRS and CDR2 is YFSETQ. The CDR3 DNA is TGCGCCAGCAGCTTGGCCGGGGATCAGCCCCAGCATTTT. It is translated as CASSLAGDQPQHF.

Turning to this clonotype: At one end, the junction sequence differs from germline, possibly due to a read error. The chain combines TRBV5-6 with TRBJ1-4; 7 bases map to TRBD1. The CDR3 loop spans 15 amino acids. The germline CDR1 and CDR2 sequences are SGHDT and YYEEEE. CDR3 residues: CASSLLTGRNEKPFF. The CDR3 nucleotides read TGTGCCAGCAGCTTGTTGACAGGGAGGAATGAAAAACCGTTTTTT.

The rearrangement uses TRBV6-5 and TRBJ2-1; no firm D call. The CDR3 consists of 11 residues. Between the trimmed V and J ends, which lost 0 bases and 15 bases, there was a span of 9 bases. Germline CDR1 and CDR2: MNHEY and SVGAGI. The CDR3 DNA follows: TGTGCCAGCAGTTACTCGACGCTGTCGTTCTTC. This codes for CASSYSTLSFF.

This clonotype was recorded many times. J is TRBJ1-2 and V is TRBV9; D uncertain. Trimming stripped 0 bases from V and 0 bases from J, with 9 bases between. The CDR3 loop spans 15 amino acids. CDR1 and CDR2 from the germline V gene are SGDLS and YYNGEE. In nucleotides, the CDR3 is TGTGCCAGCAGCGTAGAGGTATCAGCTAACTATGGCTACACCTTC. This codes for CASSVEVSANYGYTF.

The CDR3 loop reads CASSASSGSDTLFF. As DNA, the CDR3 is TGTGCCAGCAGTGCCTCTAGCGGGAGCGACACCCTGTTCTTC. This chain joins TRBV6-4 and TRBJ2-1; 10 bases are shared with TRBD2. After removal of 4 bases from V and 15 bases from J, the junction contained 12 bases not matched to a gene. The CDR3 is 14 amino acids. Per germline, CDR1 MRHNA and CDR2 SNTAGT.

In its sample, this clonotype was seen many times. This chain uses TRBV29-1 with TRBJ1-2; D is perhaps TRBD1 (6 bases). The germline gives CDR1 SQVTM, CDR2 ANQGSEA. Trimming took off 4 bases at V and 2 bases at J, with 8 bases between the two ends. The CDR3 is 12 amino acids. The CDR3 DNA reads TGCAGCGTTGCCGGGGGCAACTATGGCTACACCTTC. This encodes CSVAGGNYGYTF. The whole variable domain, remainder taken from reference TRBV29-1 and TRBJ1-2, is SAVISQKPSRDICQRGTSLTIQCQVDSQVTMMFWYRQQPGQSLTLIATANQGSEATYESGFVIDKFPISRPNLTFSTLTVSNMSPEDSSIYLCSVAGGNYGYTFGSGTRLTVV.

This clonotype has a count of ten or more. CDR3 sequence (DNA): TGTGCCAGCAGTTCCCATTGGGACAGGGGGCAGGCTAATGAAAAACTGTTTTTT. Its protein is CASSSHWDRGQANEKLFF. The V and J genes are TRBV7-8 and TRBJ1-4; 12 bases line up with TRBD1. V shed 6 bases and J 3 bases; nucleotides not matched to a gene: 11. The germline gives CDR1 SGHVS, CDR2 FQNEAQ. The CDR3 totals 18 residues. Full variable domain (remainder filled in from reference TRBV7-8 and TRBJ1-4): GAGVSQSPRYKVAKRGQDVALRCDPISGHVSLFWYQQALGQGPEFLTYFQNEAQLDKSGLPSDRFFAERPEGSVSTLKIQRTQQEDSAVYLCASSSHWDRGQANEKLFFGSGTQLSVL.

V is TRBV20-1 and J is TRBJ1-4; D is possibly TRBD1 (6 bases). This CDR3 has 13 residues. Trimming took off 0 bases at V and 7 bases at J, with 9 bases between the two ends. Germline V gene sequence: CDR1 DFQATT, CDR2 SNEGSKA (reference sequence). The CDR3 DNA follows: TGCAGTGCTAGAGATGGGGGGCTTGAAAAACTGTTTTTT. Its protein product is CSARDGGLEKLFF.

This clonotype was found many times. The chain uses TRBV7-3 and TRBJ2-7; D is undetermined. This CDR3 has 13 residues. The germline V gene encodes CDR1 SGHTA and CDR2 FQGTGA. V was pared by 5 bases and J by 3 bases, with 11 bases between. CDR3 sequence (DNA): TGTGCCAGCAGCCCTCGGCGTGGCTACGAGCAGTACTTC. It is translated as CASSPRRGYEQYF.

This clonotype has ten or more counts. The chain recombines TRBV28 with TRBJ2-5; tentative D call: TRBD2 (5 bases). In germline, CDR1 is MDHEN, CDR2 SYDVKM. Trimming pared 4 bases from V and 1 base from J, leaving 16 bases between. The CDR3 totals 16 residues. The CDR3 reads CASSSRRTLVQETQYF. DNA for the CDR3: TGTGCCAGCAGTTCGCGGAGGACTTTGGTCCAAGAGACCCAGTACTTC.

This chain connects TRBV5-1 to TRBJ2-7; 10 bases agree with TRBD2. The CDR3 is 17 residues long. The germline V gene has CDR1 SGHRS and CDR2 YFSETQ. V shed 0 bases, J shed 4 bases, and the junction held 10 bases outside the gene matches. CDR3 in DNA: TGCGCCAGCAGCTTGGTAGCGGGAGGCCAAAAACTTTACGAGCAGTACGTC. It yields the protein CASSLVAGGQKLYEQYV.

This clonotype was picked up many times. The chain links TRBV6-2 or TRBV6-3 to TRBJ2-7; D is undetermined. Germline loops: CDR1 MNHEY, CDR2 SVGEGT. This CDR3 is built from 13 residues. Trimming stripped 3 bases from V and 3 bases from J, with 9 bases between. The CDR3 sequence is CASSYEMGYEQYF. CDR3 nucleotides: TGTGCCAGCAGTTATGAGATGGGCTACGAGCAGTACTTC.